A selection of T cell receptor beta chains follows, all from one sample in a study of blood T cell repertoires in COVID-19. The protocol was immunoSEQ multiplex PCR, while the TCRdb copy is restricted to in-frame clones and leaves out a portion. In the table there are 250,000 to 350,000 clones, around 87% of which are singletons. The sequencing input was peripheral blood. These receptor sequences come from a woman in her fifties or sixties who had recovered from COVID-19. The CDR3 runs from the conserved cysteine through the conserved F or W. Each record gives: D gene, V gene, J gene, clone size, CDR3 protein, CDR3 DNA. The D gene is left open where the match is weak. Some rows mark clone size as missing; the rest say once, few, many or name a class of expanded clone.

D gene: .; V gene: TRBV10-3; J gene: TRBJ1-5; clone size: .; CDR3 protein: CAISEGVQSGQPQHF; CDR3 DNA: TGTGCCATCAGTGAGGGTGTACAGTCGGGGCAGCCCCAGCATTTT
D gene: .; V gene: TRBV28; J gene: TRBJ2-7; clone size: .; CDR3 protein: CASSVGPYEQYF; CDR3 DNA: TGTGCCAGCAGTGTGGGGCCCTACGAGCAGTACTTC
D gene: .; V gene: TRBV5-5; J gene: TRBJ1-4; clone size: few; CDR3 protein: CASSLGGRGAGKLFF; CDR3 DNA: TGTGCCAGCAGCCTCGGGGGGAGGGGCGCGGGAAAACTGTTTTTT
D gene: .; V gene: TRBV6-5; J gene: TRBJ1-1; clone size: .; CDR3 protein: CASRTTVDTEAFF; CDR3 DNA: TGTGCCAGCAGAACGACAGTCGACACTGAAGCTTTCTTT
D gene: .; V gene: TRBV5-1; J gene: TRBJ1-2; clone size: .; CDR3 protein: CASSLDVLEDYGYTF; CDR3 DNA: TGCGCCAGCAGCTTGGATGTGTTGGAGGACTATGGCTACACCTTC
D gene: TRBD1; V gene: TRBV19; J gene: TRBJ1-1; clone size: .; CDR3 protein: CASSITWTGETEAFF; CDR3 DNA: TGTGCCAGTAGCATTACCTGGACAGGAGAAACTGAAGCTTTCTTT
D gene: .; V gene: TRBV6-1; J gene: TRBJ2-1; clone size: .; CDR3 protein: CASSEARTGHNEQFF; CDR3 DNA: TGTGCCAGCAGTGAAGCTCGTACAGGGCACAATGAGCAGTTCTTC
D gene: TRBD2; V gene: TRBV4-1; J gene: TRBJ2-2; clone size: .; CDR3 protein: CASSQEGGRNTGELFF; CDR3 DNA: TGCGCCAGCAGCCAAGAGGGCGGGAGGAACACCGGGGAGCTGTTTTTT
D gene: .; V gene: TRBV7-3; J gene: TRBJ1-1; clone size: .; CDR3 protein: CASSLTWEAEAFF; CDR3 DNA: TGTGCCAGCAGCTTAACTTGGGAGGCTGAAGCTTTCTTT
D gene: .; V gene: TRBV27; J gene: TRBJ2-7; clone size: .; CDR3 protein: CASSHSHRNEQYF; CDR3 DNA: TGTGCCAGCAGTCATTCACACAGGAACGAGCAGTACTTC
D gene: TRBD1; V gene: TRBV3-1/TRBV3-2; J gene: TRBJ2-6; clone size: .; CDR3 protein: CASSQDLGTVCSLGANVLTF; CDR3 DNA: TGTGCCAGCAGCCAAGATCTTGGGACAGTCTGCAGCCTTGGGGCCAACGTCCTGACTTTC
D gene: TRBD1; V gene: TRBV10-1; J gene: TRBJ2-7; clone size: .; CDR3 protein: CASRDRALREQYF; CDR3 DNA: TGCGCCAGCAGGGACAGGGCGTTGAGGGAGCAGTACTTC
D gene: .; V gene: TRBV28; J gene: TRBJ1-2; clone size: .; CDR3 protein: CASRIAGWGGGYTF; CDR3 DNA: TGTGCCAGCAGAATAGCAGGGTGGGGTGGGGGCTACACCTTC
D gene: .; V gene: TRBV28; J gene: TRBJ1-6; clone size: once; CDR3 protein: CASKLLRGNSPLHF; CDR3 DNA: TGTGCCAGCAAGCTCCTCCGGGGGAATTCACCCCTCCACTTT
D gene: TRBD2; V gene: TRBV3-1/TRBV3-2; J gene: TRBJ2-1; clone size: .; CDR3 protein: CASSQVGTSGRSYYNEQFF; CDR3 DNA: TGTGCCAGCAGCCAAGTGGGGACTAGCGGGAGAAGTTACTACAATGAGCAGTTCTTC
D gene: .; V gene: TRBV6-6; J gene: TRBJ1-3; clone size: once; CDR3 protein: CASTYPAGPQNTIYF; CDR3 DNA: TGTGCCAGCACCTACCCCGCGGGGCCACAAAACACCATATATTTT
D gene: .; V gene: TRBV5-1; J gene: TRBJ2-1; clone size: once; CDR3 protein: CASSLLPVQSSYNEQFF; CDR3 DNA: TGCGCCAGCAGCTTGTTGCCAGTCCAAAGCTCCTACAATGAGCAGTTCTTC
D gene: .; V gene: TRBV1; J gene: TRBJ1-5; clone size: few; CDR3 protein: CTSSQSKVGRGGPQHF; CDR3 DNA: TGCACCAGCAGCCAATCAAAGGTAGGGAGAGGTGGGCCCCAGCATTTT
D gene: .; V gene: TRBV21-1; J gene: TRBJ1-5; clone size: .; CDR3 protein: CASSKESQESYQPQHF; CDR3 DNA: TGTGCCAGCAGCAAAGAGTCCCAGGAATCCTATCAGCCCCAGCATTTT
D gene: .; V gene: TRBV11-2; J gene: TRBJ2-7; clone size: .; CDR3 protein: CASGLGGYEQYF; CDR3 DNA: TGTGCCAGCGGGCTAGGAGGATACGAGCAGTACTTC
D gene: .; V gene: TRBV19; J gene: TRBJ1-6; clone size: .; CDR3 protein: CASSSRDPQYSPLHF; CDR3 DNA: TGTGCCAGTAGTTCGCGGGACCCCCAATATTCACCCCTCCACTTT
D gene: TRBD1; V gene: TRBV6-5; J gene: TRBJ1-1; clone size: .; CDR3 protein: CASSYGSGGQDDEAFF; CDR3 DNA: TGTGCCAGCAGTTACGGTTCAGGGGGCCAGGATGATGAAGCTTTCTTT
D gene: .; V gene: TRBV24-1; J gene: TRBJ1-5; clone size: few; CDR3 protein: CATSDSGYQPQHF; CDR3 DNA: TGTGCCACCAGTGACTCAGGGTATCAGCCCCAGCATTTT
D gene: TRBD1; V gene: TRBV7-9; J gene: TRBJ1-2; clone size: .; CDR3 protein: CASSSYGQDVLGYTF; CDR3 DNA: TGTGCCAGCAGCTCGTACGGACAGGACGTTCTTGGCTACACCTTC
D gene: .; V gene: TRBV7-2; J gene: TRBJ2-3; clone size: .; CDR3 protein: CASSLDSTYTDTQYF; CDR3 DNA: TGTGCCAGCAGCTTAGATTCCACCTACACAGATACGCAGTATTTT
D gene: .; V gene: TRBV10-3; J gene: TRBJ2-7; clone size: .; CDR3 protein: CAINEARDTYEQYF; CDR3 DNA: TGTGCCATCAATGAGGCCAGGGATACCTACGAGCAGTACTTC
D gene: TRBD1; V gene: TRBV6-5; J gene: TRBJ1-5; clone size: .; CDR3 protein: CASSRGTGGNQPQHF; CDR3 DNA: TGTGCCAGCAGCCGTGGGACAGGGGGAAATCAGCCCCAGCATTTT
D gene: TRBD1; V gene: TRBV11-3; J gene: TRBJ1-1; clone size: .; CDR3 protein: CASSASTGEAFF; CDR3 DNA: TGTGCCAGCAGCGCCTCGACAGGGGAAGCTTTCTTT
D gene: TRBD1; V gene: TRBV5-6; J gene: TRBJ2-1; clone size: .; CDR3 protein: CASSLAKGAINYEQFF; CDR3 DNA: TGTGCCAGCAGCTTGGCCAAGGGGGCGATTAACTATGAGCAGTTCTTC
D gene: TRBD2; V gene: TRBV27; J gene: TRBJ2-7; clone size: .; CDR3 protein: CASSPLPGRGGSYEQYF; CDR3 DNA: TGTGCCAGCAGTCCCCTCCCGGGGAGGGGAGGATCCTACGAGCAGTACTTC
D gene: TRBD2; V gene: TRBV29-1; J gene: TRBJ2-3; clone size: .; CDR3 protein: CSVGHVLAGGTTDTQYF; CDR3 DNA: TGCAGCGTGGGACACGTACTAGCGGGGGGGACCACAGATACGCAGTATTTT
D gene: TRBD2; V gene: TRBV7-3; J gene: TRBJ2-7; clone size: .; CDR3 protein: CASSLRPSGSEQYF; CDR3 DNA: TGTGCCAGCAGCTTAAGGCCTAGCGGGAGCGAGCAGTACTTC
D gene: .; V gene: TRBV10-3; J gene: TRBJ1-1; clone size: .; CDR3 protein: CAISDQGKMNTEAFF; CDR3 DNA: TGTGCCATCAGTGACCAGGGAAAGATGAACACTGAAGCTTTCTTT
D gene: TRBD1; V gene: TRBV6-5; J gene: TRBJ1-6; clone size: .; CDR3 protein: CASGLGQTNSPLHF; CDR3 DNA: TGTGCCTCTGGGTTGGGACAGACCAATTCACCCCTCCACTTT
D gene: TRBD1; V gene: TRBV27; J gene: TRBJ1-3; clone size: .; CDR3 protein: CASRPGQGRSGNTIYF; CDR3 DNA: TGTGCCAGCAGACCAGGACAGGGGCGCTCTGGAAACACCATATATTTT
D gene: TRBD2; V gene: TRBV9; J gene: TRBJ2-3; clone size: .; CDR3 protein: CASSSLAGGPTDTQYF; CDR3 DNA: TGTGCCAGCAGCTCCCTAGCGGGGGGGCCCACAGATACGCAGTATTTT
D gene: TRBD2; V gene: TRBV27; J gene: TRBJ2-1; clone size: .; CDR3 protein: CASSWTSGREQFF; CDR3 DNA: TGTGCCAGCAGTTGGACTAGCGGGAGGGAGCAGTTCTTC
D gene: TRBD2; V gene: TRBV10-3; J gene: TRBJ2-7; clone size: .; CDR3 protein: CATQAGGVTYEQYF; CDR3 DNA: TGTGCCACTCAAGCTGGGGGGGTTACCTACGAGCAGTACTTC
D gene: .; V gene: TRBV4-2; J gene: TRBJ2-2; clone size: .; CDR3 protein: CASSQGGRGTHTGELFF; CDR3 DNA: TGTGCCAGCAGCCAAGGAGGGCGGGGGACACACACCGGGGAGCTGTTTTTT
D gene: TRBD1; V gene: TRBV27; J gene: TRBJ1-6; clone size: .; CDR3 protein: CASRLAGGLLSSYNSPLHF; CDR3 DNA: TGTGCCAGCCGCTTAGCAGGGGGCCTTTTAAGCTCCTATAATTCACCCCTCCACTTT
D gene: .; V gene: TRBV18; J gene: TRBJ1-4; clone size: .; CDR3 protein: CASARGGTTNEKLFF; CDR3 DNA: TGTGCCAGCGCAAGAGGGGGAACAACTAATGAAAAACTGTTTTTT
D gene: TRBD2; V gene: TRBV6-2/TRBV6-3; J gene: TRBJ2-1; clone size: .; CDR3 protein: CASSYGGLAGSVSYNEQFF; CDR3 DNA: TGTGCCAGCAGTTACGGAGGACTAGCGGGGTCCGTCTCCTACAATGAGCAGTTCTTC
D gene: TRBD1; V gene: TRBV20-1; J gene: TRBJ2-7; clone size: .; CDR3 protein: CSASGNRDRGYEQYF; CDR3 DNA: TGCAGTGCTAGTGGGAACCGGGACAGGGGTTACGAGCAGTACTTC
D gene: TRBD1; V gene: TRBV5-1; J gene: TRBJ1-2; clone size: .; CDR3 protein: CASSPGQGIDYGYTF; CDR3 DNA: TGCGCCAGCAGCCCGGGACAGGGTATAGACTATGGCTACACCTTC
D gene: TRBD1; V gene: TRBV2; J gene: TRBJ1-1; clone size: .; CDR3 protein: CASSPGTGWTEAFF; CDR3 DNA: TGTGCCAGCAGTCCCGGGACAGGGTGGACTGAAGCTTTCTTT
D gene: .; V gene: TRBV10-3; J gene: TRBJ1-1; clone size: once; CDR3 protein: CAISEAGGMNTEAFF; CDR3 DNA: TGTGCCATCAGCGAGGCGGGGGGCATGAACACTGAAGCTTTCTTT
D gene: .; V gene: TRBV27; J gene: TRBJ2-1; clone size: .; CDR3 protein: CASSLAGSYNEQFF; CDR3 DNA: TGTGCCAGCAGTTTAGCGGGAAGCTACAATGAGCAGTTCTTC
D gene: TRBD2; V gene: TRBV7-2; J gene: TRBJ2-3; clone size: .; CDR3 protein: CASSPRLAGLSDTQYF; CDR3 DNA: TGTGCCAGCAGCCCCAGACTAGCGGGGTTATCAGATACGCAGTATTTT
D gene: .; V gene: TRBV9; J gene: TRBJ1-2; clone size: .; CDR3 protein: CASSVAPDSDYGYTF; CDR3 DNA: TGTGCCAGCAGCGTAGCCCCCGACAGCGACTATGGCTACACCTTC